This T cell receptor beta chain emerged from a study of cytomegalovirus exposure and HLA in healthy donors. The study's findings and limits: It was about 150 TCR beta chains that were listed as cytomegalovirus-associated. A later analysis showed TCR association rates differing by HLA locus, peaking at DRB1 and lowest at HLA-C. Presence/absence results assume similar sequencing depth per donor, which may not hold.

60 Vbeta and 13 Jbeta primers were used in PCR. Here immunoSEQ multiplex PCR was the method, and the copy in TCRdb shows in-frame clones only, minus some. The sample yields some 54,000 clones, 65% to 85% seen once. Details on this clone: What it binds is unknown.

Specimen: PBMCs. The source of this sequence is a male donor in good health and CMV-seronegative.

CDR3 nucleotides: TGTGCCAGCACCCGCGACAGGGGTCAGTACGAGCAGTACTTC. This codes for CASTRDRGQYEQYF. The chain couples TRBV6-1 to TRBJ2-7; 8 positions agree with TRBD1. The ends lost 7 bases at V and 4 bases at J; junction bases unmatched: 9. The CDR3 sequence is 14 residues long. Germline V gene lookup returns CDR1 MNHNS and CDR2 SASEGT.